Below are 29 T cell receptor beta chains sequenced from a single sample in a study of cytomegalovirus exposure and HLA in healthy donors (dated by TCRdb to between 2016 and 2019). Receptors were amplified or captured by the immunoSEQ multiplex PCR assay. For the multiplex PCR, a mixture combining 60 forward primers for TCR Vbeta segments and 13 reverse primers for TCR Jbeta segments was used. In TCRdb, the immuneACCESS table is reduced to in-frame sequences with V and J assigned. These tables do not hold every clone; where another copy was compared, an unresolved V gene accounts for under half, and the others remain unexplained. For this sample the table gives around 200,000 clones, of which roughly 79% were detected only once. The ten largest clones take up under 2% of the sample. The sequenced sample consisted of PBMCs. These receptors were collected from a man aged 30 to 45 in good health and CMV-seronegative.

This rearrangement joins TRBV19 to TRBJ2-7; D gene unclear. Germline V gene sequence: CDR1 LNHDA, CDR2 SQIVND (reference sequence). Trimming left V 7 bases short and J 7 bases short, with 17 bases between. The CDR3 is 13 amino acids. The CDR3 spells CASMEPGSWEQYF. The CDR3 coding sequence is TGTGCCAGTATGGAACCAGGTTCCTGGGAGCAGTACTTC. The full variable domain, with the rest looked up from reference TRBV19 and TRBJ2-7, is DGGITQSPKYLFRKEGQNVTLSCEQNLNHDAMYWYRQDPGQGLRLIYYSQIVNDFQKGDIAEGYSVSREKKESFPLTVTSAQKNPTAFYLCASMEPGSWEQYFGPGTRLTVT.

The chain recombines TRBV29-1 with TRBJ2-7; 16 bases map to TRBD2. There are 16 residues in the CDR3. Germline CDR1 is SQVTM and CDR2 is ANQGSEA. V lost 6 bases to trimming and J lost 1 base; unmatched junction nucleotides: 6. The CDR3 loop is CSVWGLAGGSSYEQYF. The CDR3 coding sequence is TGCAGCGTGTGGGGACTAGCGGGAGGGTCGTCCTACGAGCAGTACTTC.

The chain recombines TRBV9 with TRBJ2-1; TRBD2 agrees at 12 bases. CDR1 is SGDLS and CDR2 is YYNGEE in the germline V gene. The CDR3 has 16 amino acids. V gave up 0 bases and J gave up 9 bases; unmatched junction bases: 7. Here the CDR3 DNA reads TGTGCCAGCAGCGTAGGATCGACTAGCGGGAGTGTTGAGCAGTTCTTC. Its protein is CASSVGSTSGSVEQFF.

This chain uses TRBV21-1 with TRBJ1-1; the table names TRBD1, a call not compared with the DNA. TRBV21-1 is flagged as a pseudogene. The CDR3 is 18 amino acids. The CDR3 DNA reads TGTGCCAGCAGCACCGGCCCGACAGGGGGCTACATGAACACTGAAGCTTTCTTT. Its protein is CASSTGPTGGYMNTEAFF.

The chain uses TRBV7-9 and TRBJ1-1; 7 nucleotides line up with TRBD1. Germline CDR1 reads SEHNR; CDR2 reads FQNEAQ (reference sequence). The J segment lost 7 bases and the V segment lost 5 bases, leaving 4 bases of the junction unmatched. The CDR3 is 12 amino acids. The CDR3 nucleotides read TGTGCCAGCAGCGTGGGGACAGATGAAGCTTTCTTT. Translated, it gives CASSVGTDEAFF.

The chain couples TRBV7-9 to TRBJ1-2; D unclear. Germline V gene lookup returns CDR1 SEHNR and CDR2 FQNEAQ (reference sequence). This CDR3 comprises 14 residues. Trimming cost V 2 bases and J 2 bases, with 9 bases left between them. The CDR3 sequence: CASSLLIGNYGYTF. The CDR3 DNA reads as TGTGCCAGCAGCTTATTAATCGGGAACTATGGCTACACCTTC.

There are a few counts of this clone. The gene calls are TRBV5-6 and TRBJ2-2; possible D gene TRBD2, 7 bases. V was clipped by 7 bases and J by 6 bases, with 10 bases between them. This CDR3 comprises 12 residues. Germline V gene data show CDR1 as SGHDT and CDR2 as YYEEEE. The CDR3: CASGEGAGELFF. The CDR3 DNA is TGTGCCAGCGGGGAGGGGGCCGGGGAGCTGTTTTTT.

The V and J genes are TRBV9 and TRBJ2-1; a possible D gene is TRBD2 (5 bases). V was shortened by 1 base and J by 10 bases, with 15 bases between the two germline ends. The CDR3 consists of 14 residues. Germline V gives CDR1 SGDLS, CDR2 YYNGEE. CDR3 DNA: TGTGCCAGCAGCGTAAGCAGCGGAAGGTCGGAGCAGTTCTTC. It translates to CASSVSSGRSEQFF.

The J gene is TRBJ2-7, the V gene TRBV7-8; 13 nucleotides agree with TRBD2. Looked up from germline, CDR1 is SGHVS and CDR2 is FQNEAQ. V lost 10 bases and J lost 0; bases outside the gene matches: 12. The CDR3 consists of 17 residues. The CDR3 DNA reads as TGTGCCACTCTATGGGGGACTAGCGGGGAGAGCTCCTACGAGCAGTACTTC. It yields the protein CATLWGTSGESSYEQYF.

The chain has TRBV5-5 and TRBJ2-2; D might be TRBD1 (6 bases). Trimming cost V 4 bases and J 0 bases, with 10 bases left between them. Germline CDR1 and CDR2: SGHKS and YYEKEE (reference sequence). This CDR3 comprises 15 residues. CDR3 nucleotides: TGTGCCAGCAGCGTACAGGGTGCGAACACCGGGGAGCTGTTTTTT. It encodes CASSVQGANTGELFF.

This clone came up a few times. The CDR3 region is CASSPIPMSGRPTDTQYF. The CDR3 DNA reads TGTGCCAGCAGTCCCATCCCTATGAGCGGGAGGCCCACAGATACGCAGTATTTT. The chain couples TRBV28 to TRBJ2-3; 9 bases are a match to TRBD2. V dropped 5 bases and J dropped 2; count of bases not matched to a gene: 14. The CDR3 covers 18 residues. Germline assignment: CDR1 MDHEN and CDR2 SYDVKM. The variable domain in full, with the rest retrieved from reference TRBV28 and TRBJ2-3, is DVKVTQSSRYLVKRTGEKVFLECVQDMDHENMFWYRQDPGLGLRLIYFSYDVKMKEKGDIPEGYSVSREKKERFSLILESASTNQTSMYLCASSPIPMSGRPTDTQYFGPGTRLTVL.

On this clone itself: This sample includes further DNA sequences coding for the same CDR3. This sequence joins TRBV2 and TRBJ2-7; 9 bases align to TRBD2. This CDR3 region has 13 residues. From germline, CDR1 is SNHLY and CDR2 FYNNEI. V shed 5 bases and J 5 bases; nucleotides not matched to a gene: 4. The CDR3 is CASSLAGVNEQYF. The CDR3 nucleotides are TGTGCCAGCAGTTTAGCGGGAGTCAACGAGCAGTACTTC.

The V call is TRBV5-1, the J call TRBJ2-1, with 7 bases matching TRBD2. The CDR3 covers 14 residues. Germline V gene data show CDR1 as SGHRS and CDR2 as YFSETQ. V shed 4 bases, J shed 10 bases, and the junction held 11 bases outside the gene matches. CDR3 coding DNA: TGCGCCAGCAGCGAGATTGACGGGACTATAGAGCAGTTCTTC. This gives the protein CASSEIDGTIEQFF.

The CDR3 sequence: CASRYPLAGGSYEQYF. The CDR3, as DNA: TGTGCAAGTCGCTATCCTCTAGCGGGAGGTTCCTACGAGCAGTACTTC. The rearrangement uses TRBV12-2 and TRBJ2-7; the table's D call, TRBD2, has no DNA check behind it. TRBV12-2 is termed a pseudogene. This CDR3 region has 16 residues.

This clone was recorded only once. V gene TRBV6-1 combines with J gene TRBJ1-2, with a tentative D call TRBD1 (5 bases). The V gene's germline CDR1 is MNHNS and CDR2 SASEGT. The CDR3 loop spans 13 amino acids. V lost 1 base to trimming and J lost 4 bases, with 7 bases between them. The CDR3 nucleotides read TGTGCCAGCAGTGAAGAGGGGCTCTATGGCTACACCTTC. Encoded protein: CASSEEGLYGYTF.

This clone occurred a few times. The chain recombines TRBV28 with TRBJ2-1, with 8 nucleotides matching TRBD2. The CDR3 is made up of 16 amino acids. V lost 4 bases to trimming and J lost 1 base; unmatched junction nucleotides: 6. CDR1 and CDR2 (germline): MDHEN, SYDVKM. The CDR3 DNA follows: TGTGCCAGCAGTTGGTCGGGGACTAGTTCCTACAATGAGCAGTTCTTC. Translation gives CASSWSGTSSYNEQFF.

The chain recombines TRBV5-1 with TRBJ1-2, with D unclear. The V gene lost 3 bases and the J gene lost 5 bases, with 11 bases spanning the gap. The germline CDR1 and CDR2 sequences are SGHRS and YFSETQ. This CDR3 has 13 residues. CDR3 DNA sequence: TGCGCCAGCAGCTCGAATCCCCGGTATGGCTACACCTTC. As protein: CASSSNPRYGYTF.

The chain employs TRBV7-3 and TRBJ2-2; 7 bases agree with TRBD1. Trimming took 5 bases from V and 3 from J; bases not matched to a gene: 12. The CDR3 consists of 17 residues. The germline V gene encodes CDR1 SGHTA and CDR2 FQGTGA. This CDR3 is CASSQETGPRDTGELFF. CDR3 bases: TGTGCCAGCAGCCAAGAGACAGGGCCGCGGGACACCGGGGAGCTGTTTTTT.

The chain recombines TRBV5-4 with TRBJ1-5; 8 bases map to TRBD1. Germline CDR1 SGHNT, CDR2 YYREEE (reference sequence). This CDR3 has 15 amino acids. V lost 2 bases, J lost 6 bases, and 7 bases stayed unmatched. The CDR3 region is CASSFQGAGPQPQHF. The DNA of the CDR3 is TGTGCCAGCAGCTTCCAGGGGGCAGGCCCTCAGCCCCAGCATTTT.

The chain combines TRBV5-4 with TRBJ1-2, with 8 bases fitting TRBD1. Losses at the gene ends were 6 bases for V and 3 bases for J; bases not matched to a gene: 13. Germline CDR1 reads SGHNT; CDR2 reads YYREEE (reference sequence). The CDR3 totals 16 residues. This CDR3 is CASTQGALGGDYGYTF. The CDR3 nucleotides read TGTGCCAGCACCCAGGGGGCCTTGGGGGGAGACTATGGCTACACCTTC.

About this clone: Other DNA sequences from this sample encode an identical CDR3 as well. The rearrangement joins TRBV4-2 to TRBJ2-7, with 9 nucleotides matching TRBD1. Germline V gene lookup returns CDR1 LGHNA and CDR2 YNFKEQ. The V and J ends lost 3 bases and 4 bases, in that order; junction bases with no gene match: 7. The CDR3 is 15 amino acids. In DNA form, the CDR3 reads TGTGCCAGCAGCCAGCAGACAGGGGGTACTTACGAGCAGTACTTC. Its translation: CASSQQTGGTYEQYF.

V usage is TRBV18 and J usage is TRBJ2-1; 7 nucleotides agree with TRBD1. This CDR3 contains 15 residues. Per the germline V gene, CDR1 is KGHSH and CDR2 is LQKENI. Losses at the gene ends were 0 bases for V and 7 bases for J; bases not matched to a gene: 6. The CDR3 DNA reads as TGTGCCAGCTCACCACCAGGGGGCGGAGGTAATGAGCAGTTCTTC. Its protein is CASSPPGGGGNEQFF.

The gene calls are TRBV6-1 and TRBJ2-5; 7 positions agree with TRBD1. V lost 7 bases, J lost 4 bases, and 6 bases stayed unmatched. Germline V gene lookup returns CDR1 MNHNS and CDR2 SASEGT. The CDR3 consists of 13 residues. Here the CDR3 DNA reads TGTGCCAGCACCCTGGGACAGCCAGAGACCCAGTACTTC. It is translated as CASTLGQPETQYF.

The chain employs TRBV6-5 and TRBJ1-5; unclear D gene. This CDR3 region has 13 residues. CDR1 and CDR2 (germline): MNHEY, SVGAGI. Trimming removed 2 bases at V and 7 bases at J, with 9 bases between. The CDR3 here is CASSYNGEQPQHF. In DNA form, the CDR3 reads TGTGCCAGCAGTTACAACGGGGAACAGCCCCAGCATTTT.

The chain employs TRBV14 and TRBJ2-1; D unresolved. This CDR3 has 14 amino acids. Looked up from germline, CDR1 is SGHDN and CDR2 is FVKESK. Trimming pared 1 base from V and 4 bases from J, leaving 8 bases between. The CDR3 loop is CASSQVALYNEQFF. For the CDR3, the DNA is TGTGCCAGCAGCCAAGTCGCGTTATACAATGAGCAGTTCTTC. Full variable domain (outside the CDR3, taken from reference TRBV14 and TRBJ2-1): EAGVTQFPSHSVIEKGQTVTLRCDPISGHDNLYWYRRVMGKEIKFLLHFVKESKQDESGMPNNRFLAERTGGTYSTLKVQPAELEDSGVYFCASSQVALYNEQFFGPGTRLTVL.

This clone was seen more than once but under ten times. The V and J genes are TRBV6-1 and TRBJ1-1; 7 bases are a match to TRBD1. The CDR3 has 14 amino acids. V was pared by 8 bases and J by 8 bases, with 14 bases of the junction left unmatched. CDR1 is MNHNS and CDR2 is SASEGT in the germline V gene. The CDR3, as DNA: TGTGCCAGCCCACCCCAGGGGGGTCCTCGGGAAGCTTTCTTT. Protein product: CASPPQGGPREAFF.

The V call is TRBV5-6, the J call TRBJ1-1; D remains unclear. Per the germline V gene, CDR1 is SGHDT and CDR2 is YYEEEE. Trimming shortened V by 0 bases and J by 4 bases, and 13 bases separated the two germline ends. This CDR3 contains 15 residues. For the CDR3, the DNA is TGTGCCAGCAGCTTGGTGTCCAAGGGAGGCACTGAAGCTTTCTTT. It is translated as CASSLVSKGGTEAFF.

V gene TRBV27 combines with J gene TRBJ1-2, with 8 bases aligning to TRBD1. CDR1 is MNHEY and CDR2 is SMNVEV in the germline V gene (reference sequence). The CDR3 has 14 residues. The trim removed 6 bases at V and 4 bases at J, leaving 7 bases unmatched. For the CDR3, the DNA is TGTGCCAGCAGGGGGGCAGGGGGCGGCTATGGCTACACCTTC. It yields the protein CASRGAGGGYGYTF.

The V and J genes are TRBV6-1 and TRBJ1-4; no clear D. With 6 bases removed from V and 7 bases from J, the gap between germline ends came to 12 bases. The CDR3 runs to 13 residues. Germline V lookup: CDR1 MNHNS, CDR2 SASEGT. The CDR3 protein is CASSKERGEKLFF. In nucleotides, the CDR3 is TGTGCCAGCAGCAAGGAACGGGGTGAAAAACTGTTTTTT.